The following is a TCR beta chain sequence with its context. No cognate antigen has been identified for it. Base-call qualities are not available, and no considerably larger clone is one nucleotide away. Donors formed part of the validation cohort, which comprised over a hundred subjects and was distinct from the first cohort of 670 or so subjects. From the germline V gene (reference sequence), CDR1 is GTSNPN and CDR2 is SVGIG. The CDR3 spans 13 residues, from the cysteine through the phenylalanine. Kept here is only the CDR3 DNA, which spans 39 bases and is read in frame from base 1. After removal of 8 bases from V and 4 bases from J, the junction retains 7 bases not matched to a gene. The protocol used for the library was the immunoSEQ multiplex PCR assay. The study's own analysis went as follows. To diagnose cytomegalovirus status from the catalog of TCR beta chain sequences, a statistical classification framework was built. Entries here come from immuneACCESS through TCRdb and include only in-frame sequences with V and J called. Some clones fail to appear in such tables; in the studies checked, an unresolved V gene covers under half of the shortfall, and the cause of the remainder is unknown. That table is the source of V, J and clone size, and D and trimming were worked out from the DNA. In all, the sample holds tens of thousands of clones, and over 90% of those were seen once. In total, the top ten clones hold under 4% of the sample.

These data originate in a study of cytomegalovirus exposure and HLA in healthy donors (dated by TCRdb to between 2016 and 2019). A note on the overall study: The 650 to 800 repertoires of the first cohort and the roughly 120 validation repertoires were produced on the same platform, according to a later analysis. To predict cytomegalovirus infection status, the study brought together high-throughput TCR immunosequencing, statistical association of individual TCRs with disease status, and machine learning. The study was designed to test whether signatures of past pathogen exposure could be identified by cataloging public T cell receptors. In addition to the first cohort of hundreds of subjects, a separate validation cohort of 130 or so different subjects was used.

The paper as a whole reports these results and caveats: Three of the identified cytomegalovirus-associated TCR beta chains were confirmed in vitro to be specific for cytomegalovirus antigens. Subsequent analysis determined that TCRs grouped into clusters in the first cohort also showed a tendency toward co-occurrence across the roughly 120 validation repertoires, and 85% to 95% of cluster scores exceeded 0. Cytomegalovirus status was reported to be diagnosed by the classifier with high specificity and sensitivity in both the original and validation cohorts. A later analysis had no HLA typing for the validation cohort, so co-occurrence there was scored across all 110 or so repertoires. In the study, roughly 160 TCR beta chains were listed as associated with cytomegalovirus. The authors suggested that the approach could potentially be extended to other disease states and immunological phenotypes. While some public TCRs were present in many individuals, most TCR sequences turned up only very rarely across donors.

The source material was PBMCs. The chain is made from TRBV30 and TRBJ1-4, with 7 bases matching TRBD1. The TCR originated in a woman younger than 30 in good health and CMV-seropositive. CDR3 region: CAATGDVNEKLFF. The DNA reads TGTGCCGCAACAGGGGACGTTAATGAAAAACTGTTTTTT.